One sample yielded the 2 T cell receptor beta chains listed below, sequenced in a study of OX40 agonist ivuxolimab in advanced cancers. TCRdb keeps only in-frame clones here, not all; method: immunoSEQ multiplex PCR. The sample yields 11,000 to 15,000 clones, approximately 93% seen once. Sample: CD4+ or CD8+ T cells sorted from blood, taken in a trial of the OX40 agonist ivuxolimab. These receptors all come from an adult with an advanced solid tumor such as melanoma, head and neck, liver or kidney cancer.

The chain combines TRBV7-9 with TRBJ2-2, with D hard to call. The CDR3 has 15 amino acids. V dropped 4 bases and J dropped 7 bases, with 16 bases sitting between them. Germline CDR1 SEHNR, CDR2 FQNEAQ (reference sequence). The CDR3 DNA reads TGTGCCAGCAGCTCAACAGATGCGCTCATCGGGGAGCTGTTTTTT. Translating gives CASSSTDALIGELFF.

V and J are TRBV25-1 and TRBJ2-1, with D maybe TRBD1 (6 bases). Trimming took off 4 bases at V and 5 bases at J, with 9 bases between the two ends. CDR3 size: 13 residues. CDR1 and CDR2 (germline): MGHDK, SYGVNS. This CDR3 is CASSVTGNNEQFF. The CDR3 nucleotides read TGTGCCAGCAGTGTCACAGGGAACAATGAGCAGTTCTTC.